Listed below are T cell receptor beta chains from one sample, sequenced in a study of blood T cells in healthy people across ages. MiXCR, run by TCRdb on the 5' RACE reads, gives a single entry per CDR3 protein. The table includes around 1,500,000 distinct CDR3 sequences, 28% detected once. Sequenced: blood. Receptors originate from a woman aged 25 to 39 in good health. CDR3s include the opening cysteine and the closing phenylalanine or tryptophan. The order of the fields is J gene, V gene, D gene, clone size, CDR3 protein, CDR3 DNA. The D gene is left open where the match is weak. Size values are once, few and many counts, or a class for expanded clones, and some rows have none.

J: TRBJ2-7
V: TRBV12-3/TRBV12-4
D: .
size: .
CDR3: CACSLDRSPYEQYF
DNA: TGTGCCTGCAGCCTCGACAGGAGTCCCTACGAGCAGTACTTC

J: TRBJ2-7
V: TRBV28
D: TRBD1
size: few
CDR3: CASGARTGRIYGQYF
DNA: TGTGCCAGCGGCGCTAGGACAGGGAGGATCTACGGGCAGTACTTC

J: TRBJ2-7
V: TRBV9
D: TRBD1
size: many
CDR3: CASSPTGGTYEQYF
DNA: TGTGCCAGCAGTCCGACAGGGGGGACCTACGAGCAGTACTTC

J: TRBJ2-5
V: TRBV7-9
D: .
size: .
CDR3: CASSLREYELYF
DNA: TGTGCCAGCAGCTTACGGGAGTACGAGCTGTACTTC

J: TRBJ1-2
V: TRBV3-1
D: .
size: few
CDR3: CASSRGAPQESNYGYTF
DNA: TGTGCCAGCAGCCGCGGGGCTCCCCAAGAGTCTAACTATGGCTACACCTTC

J: TRBJ2-1
V: TRBV7-6
D: TRBD1
size: .
CDR3: CASSSPPGGRGNEQFF
DNA: TGTGCCAGCAGCTCCCCGCCAGGGGGAAGAGGAAATGAGCAGTTCTTC

J: TRBJ1-2
V: TRBV6-5
D: .
size: .
CDR3: CASRSLGGGGYTF
DNA: TGTGCCAGCAGATCCCTGGGCGGGGGTGGCTACACCTTC

J: TRBJ1-4
V: TRBV6-6
D: .
size: .
CDR3: CASSPQFLALFF
DNA: TGTGCCAGCAGCCCACAGTTTTTGGCACTGTTTTTT

J: TRBJ2-3
V: TRBV2
D: .
size: few
CDR3: CAGEAQGADTQYF
DNA: TGTGCCGGTGAGGCCCAGGGAGCAGATACGCAGTATTTT

J: TRBJ2-7
V: TRBV12-3/TRBV12-4
D: TRBD2
size: many
CDR3: CASSPGLGPYEQYF
DNA: TGTGCCAGCAGTCCGGGACTAGGACCCTACGAGCAGTACTTC

J: TRBJ2-1
V: TRBV29-1
D: .
size: many
CDR3: CSAYLSEQFF
DNA: TGCAGCGCCTACCTGTCGGAGCAGTTCTTC

J: TRBJ2-1
V: TRBV7-9
D: TRBD2
size: few
CDR3: CASSSRNSGRDEQFF
DNA: TGTGCCAGCAGCTCCCGGAATAGCGGGAGGGATGAGCAGTTCTTC

J: TRBJ2-7
V: TRBV6-1
D: TRBD1
size: many
CDR3: CASSGTGIYEQYF
DNA: TGTGCCAGCAGTGGGACAGGTATCTACGAGCAGTACTTC

J: TRBJ2-1
V: TRBV5-1
D: .
size: once
CDR3: CASSSPAVAGAATYEQDF
DNA: TGCGCCAGCAGCTCCCCTGCGGTGGCAGGGGCGGCCACCTACGAGCAGGACTTC

J: TRBJ2-1
V: TRBV15
D: .
size: .
CDR3: CATSRGGTVIYNEQFF
DNA: TGTGCCACCAGCAGAGGGGGGACGGTTATCTACAATGAGCAGTTCTTC

J: TRBJ2-7
V: TRBV12-3/TRBV12-4
D: TRBD2
size: many
CDR3: CASTQSGSYEQYF
DNA: TGTGCCAGTACCCAAAGCGGGAGCTACGAGCAGTACTTC

J: TRBJ2-2
V: TRBV24-1
D: .
size: .
CDR3: CATGPSSPNTGELFF
DNA: TGTGCCACCGGTCCCTCGTCGCCTAACACCGGGGAGCTGTTTTTT

J: TRBJ2-3
V: TRBV25-1
D: .
size: once
CDR3: CASSDPPSTDTQYF
DNA: TGTGCCAGCAGTGATCCCCCTTCTACAGATACGCAGTATTTT

J: TRBJ2-3
V: TRBV2
D: .
size: few
CDR3: CAEGVGPDTQYF
DNA: TGTGCTGAGGGGGTGGGGCCAGATACGCAGTATTTT

J: TRBJ2-2
V: TRBV5-6
D: .
size: few
CDR3: CASSWGTLNTGELFF
DNA: TGTGCCAGCAGCTGGGGAACACTTAACACCGGGGAGCTGTTTTTT

J: TRBJ1-5
V: TRBV28
D: .
size: .
CDR3: CASNPQNQPQHF
DNA: TGTGCCAGCAACCCACAGAATCAGCCCCAGCATTTT

J: TRBJ2-3
V: TRBV20-1
D: .
size: .
CDR3: CSAPRALGPRGADTQYF
DNA: TGCAGTGCTCCGAGGGCTTTGGGACCCCGAGGCGCAGATACGCAGTATTTT

J: TRBJ2-7
V: TRBV6-6
D: TRBD2
size: few
CDR3: CACSAGSSYEQYF
DNA: TGTGCCTGTTCAGCGGGAAGCTCCTACGAGCAGTACTTC

J: TRBJ1-5
V: TRBV5-1
D: .
size: few
CDR3: CASSLEVGDQPQHF
DNA: TGCGCCAGCAGCTTAGAAGTAGGGGATCAGCCCCAGCATTTT

J: TRBJ1-2
V: TRBV27
D: .
size: .
CDR3: CASSFRASSYGYTF
DNA: TGTGCCAGCAGTTTCAGGGCCAGTTCCTATGGCTACACCTTC

J: TRBJ2-7
V: TRBV20-1
D: TRBD1
size: .
CDR3: CSARGAGTGMMDEQYF
DNA: TGCAGTGCTAGAGGGGCCGGGACAGGGATGATGGACGAGCAGTACTTC

J: TRBJ1-2
V: TRBV4-3
D: .
size: .
CDR3: CASSQDDPPGEYGYTF
DNA: TGCGCCAGCAGCCAAGACGATCCACCAGGAGAATATGGCTACACCTTC

J: TRBJ2-1
V: TRBV12-3/TRBV12-4
D: TRBD2
size: .
CDR3: CTSSFSGGAREQFF
DNA: TGTACCAGCAGTTTCAGCGGGGGGGCGCGTGAGCAGTTCTTC

J: TRBJ2-3
V: TRBV20-1
D: TRBD2
size: .
CDR3: CSARVSGRASSTDMQYF
DNA: TGCAGTGCTAGAGTAAGCGGGAGGGCCAGTAGTACAGATATGCAGTATTTT

J: TRBJ2-7
V: TRBV7-9
D: .
size: .
CDR3: CASSRPMAAYYEQYF
DNA: TGTGCCAGCAGCCGACCGATGGCGGCCTACTACGAGCAGTACTTC

J: TRBJ2-3
V: TRBV7-2
D: .
size: .
CDR3: CASMVQSRAADTQYF
DNA: TGTGCCAGCATGGTCCAGTCCCGAGCCGCAGATACGCAGTATTTT

J: TRBJ1-2
V: TRBV7-2
D: .
size: .
CDR3: CASSLVRQRSGYTF
DNA: TGTGCCAGCAGCTTAGTGCGTCAGCGGAGTGGCTACACCTTC

J: TRBJ2-7
V: TRBV4-3
D: .
size: once
CDR3: CASSQDVGDSYEQYF
DNA: TGCGCCAGCAGCCAAGACGTGGGCGACTCCTACGAGCAGTACTTC

J: TRBJ1-3
V: TRBV12-3/TRBV12-4
D: .
size: few
CDR3: CASTKDSVSGNTIYF
DNA: TGTGCCAGCACCAAGGACAGTGTCTCTGGAAACACCATATATTTT

J: TRBJ2-3
V: TRBV9
D: TRBD2
size: few
CDR3: CASSVVSGAGTQYF
DNA: TGTGCCAGCAGCGTAGTAAGCGGGGCTGGTACGCAGTATTTT

J: TRBJ2-5
V: TRBV29-1
D: .
size: many
CDR3: CSVGSLSGETQYF
DNA: TGCAGCGTTGGTAGCCTTTCTGGGGAGACCCAGTACTTC

J: TRBJ2-5
V: TRBV5-1
D: TRBD2
size: many
CDR3: CASSPGTSRETQYF
DNA: TGTGCCAGCAGTCCTGGGACTAGTCGTGAGACCCAGTACTTC

J: TRBJ2-6
V: TRBV12-3/TRBV12-4
D: TRBD1
size: .
CDR3: CASSPSLGAGTGMFYRANVLTF
DNA: TGTGCCAGCAGTCCATCCCTCGGGGCCGGGACAGGGATGTTTTACAGGGCCAACGTCCTGACTTTC

J: TRBJ1-1
V: TRBV12-5
D: TRBD1
size: .
CDR3: CASEGARTEAFF
DNA: TGTGCTAGTGAGGGGGCGCGAACTGAAGCTTTCTTT

J: TRBJ2-3
V: TRBV2
D: .
size: .
CDR3: CASSEVVSTDTQYF
DNA: TGTGCCAGCAGTGAGGTCGTGAGCACAGATACGCAGTATTTT

J: TRBJ2-1
V: TRBV7-9
D: TRBD1
size: .
CDR3: CASSCEPGQGWRNEQFF
DNA: TGTGCCAGCAGCTGTGAGCCGGGACAGGGGTGGAGGAATGAGCAGTTCTTC

J: TRBJ2-1
V: TRBV3-1
D: TRBD2
size: .
CDR3: CASSQNSGSSYNEQFF
DNA: TGTGCCAGCAGCCAAAATAGCGGGAGCTCCTACAATGAGCAGTTCTTC

J: TRBJ1-1
V: TRBV7-3
D: TRBD1
size: .
CDR3: CASSQDRETEAFF
DNA: TGTGCCAGCAGCCAAGACAGGGAAACTGAAGCTTTCTTT

J: TRBJ2-3
V: TRBV3-1
D: .
size: many
CDR3: CASSQGLRNTDTQYF
DNA: TGTGCCAGCAGCCAAGGTCTAAGGAATACAGATACGCAGTATTTT

J: TRBJ2-5
V: TRBV12-3/TRBV12-4
D: .
size: many
CDR3: CASSLEQFEETQYF
DNA: TGTGCCAGCAGTTTAGAACAGTTCGAAGAGACCCAGTACTTC

J: TRBJ2-1
V: TRBV5-1
D: .
size: .
CDR3: CASSLPAAEQFF
DNA: TGCGCCAGCAGCTTGCCGGCAGCTGAGCAGTTCTTC

J: TRBJ1-2
V: TRBV12-3/TRBV12-4
D: .
size: many
CDR3: CASSLDSLYGYTF
DNA: TGTGCCAGCAGCTTGGACAGCCTGTATGGCTACACCTTC

J: TRBJ2-2
V: TRBV3-1
D: .
size: .
CDR3: CASSWRVPGELFF
DNA: TGTGCCAGCAGCTGGAGGGTTCCCGGGGAGCTGTTTTTT

J: TRBJ1-1
V: TRBV15
D: .
size: .
CDR3: CATSRDLDKGGEAFF
DNA: TGTGCCACCAGCAGAGATTTAGACAAAGGGGGTGAAGCTTTCTTT

J: TRBJ2-1
V: TRBV7-2
D: .
size: .
CDR3: CASSLERGLYEQFF
DNA: TGTGCCAGCAGCTTAGAAAGGGGGTTGTATGAGCAGTTCTTC

J: TRBJ2-7
V: TRBV20-1
D: .
size: many
CDR3: CSAEDSSSYEQYF
DNA: TGCAGTGCTGAGGACAGTAGCTCCTACGAGCAGTACTTC

J: TRBJ1-5
V: TRBV6-5
D: .
size: few
CDR3: CASSFAESQPQHF
DNA: TGTGCCAGCAGTTTCGCTGAGAGTCAGCCCCAGCATTTT

J: TRBJ2-5
V: TRBV5-1
D: .
size: .
CDR3: CASKDPARETQYF
DNA: TGCGCCAGCAAGGACCCCGCGCGGGAGACCCAGTACTTC

J: TRBJ2-5
V: TRBV7-9
D: .
size: .
CDR3: CAGDRDSEETQYF
DNA: TGTGCCGGGGACCGGGACTCCGAGGAGACCCAGTACTTC

J: TRBJ2-2
V: TRBV7-2
D: .
size: .
CDR3: CASSWNLGTGELFF
DNA: TGTGCCAGCAGCTGGAACCTAGGGACCGGGGAGCTGTTTTTT

J: TRBJ2-1
V: TRBV7-3
D: .
size: few
CDR3: CASSLTYTSEQFF
DNA: TGTGCCAGCAGCTTAACGTATACAAGTGAGCAGTTCTTC

J: TRBJ2-1
V: TRBV2
D: TRBD2
size: .
CDR3: CASSENSGGADEQLF
DNA: TGTGCCAGCAGTGAGAATAGCGGGGGGGCCGATGAGCAGTTATTC

J: TRBJ2-7
V: TRBV5-1
D: .
size: many
CDR3: CASSTLRTADHEQYF
DNA: TGCGCCAGCAGTACCCTTAGAACAGCGGACCACGAGCAGTACTTC

J: TRBJ2-7
V: TRBV7-2
D: .
size: few
CDR3: CTSSLGLSYEQYF
DNA: TGTACCAGCAGCTTAGGGCTCTCTTACGAGCAGTACTTC

J: TRBJ1-1
V: TRBV11-2
D: .
size: .
CDR3: CASSLGHSENTEAFF
DNA: TGTGCCAGCAGCTTAGGACATTCAGAGAACACTGAAGCTTTCTTT